This is a list of T cell receptor beta chains from one sample in a study of T cell repertoires in cytomegalovirus infection. TCRdb independently ran MiXCR on the reads; one entry per CDR3 protein. The sample yields hundreds of thousands of distinct CDR3 sequences, roughly 30% seen once. These TCRs' antigens remain unknown. The sample in question was cultured CD8+ T cells from PBMCs, obtained from culture after CMV antigen stimulation. These receptors were obtained from a human donor in good health (CMV status not recorded). Some clones in this sample may be carry-over from other donors' samples. CDR3s include the opening cysteine and the closing phenylalanine or tryptophan. Fields, in order: J gene, V gene, D gene, clone size, CDR3 DNA, CDR3 protein. D genes are given only for firm matches. Size is stated for part of the rows, as once, few or many counts, or as a class when the clone is expanded.

j_call: TRBJ1-2; v_call: TRBV27; d_call: NA; clone_size: few; cdr3_nt: TGTGCCAGCAGTTTAGAAGCAGGTTATTCTGATGGCTACACCTTC; cdr3_aa: CASSLEAGYSDGYTF
j_call: TRBJ2-2; v_call: TRBV6-2/TRBV6-3; d_call: TRBD2; clone_size: NA; cdr3_nt: TGTGCCAGCAGTTGGACTAGCGGGGAAACGAACACCGGGGAGCTGTTTTTT; cdr3_aa: CASSWTSGETNTGELFF
j_call: TRBJ2-1; v_call: TRBV7-9; d_call: TRBD1; clone_size: few; cdr3_nt: TGTGCCAGCAGCCCAATGACAGGGAAAGACTACAATGAGCAGTTCTTC; cdr3_aa: CASSPMTGKDYNEQFF
j_call: TRBJ2-1; v_call: TRBV14; d_call: TRBD2; clone_size: NA; cdr3_nt: TGTGCCAGCAGCCAAGATATATGGACTAGCGGGGGGGCCGAGTATTACAGTGAGCAGTTCTTC; cdr3_aa: CASSQDIWTSGGAEYYSEQFF
j_call: TRBJ1-2; v_call: TRBV29-1; d_call: NA; clone_size: NA; cdr3_nt: TGCAGCGTGGGAGGAGGGGCGCCTGATGGCTACACCTTC; cdr3_aa: CSVGGGAPDGYTF
j_call: TRBJ2-5; v_call: TRBV24-1; d_call: NA; clone_size: NA; cdr3_nt: TGTGCCACCAGTGATCTTGCGGATGAGACCCAGTACTTC; cdr3_aa: CATSDLADETQYF
j_call: TRBJ2-6; v_call: TRBV5-1; d_call: NA; clone_size: NA; cdr3_nt: TGCGCCAGTACAGGGCCTTCTGGGGCCAACGTCCTGACTTTC; cdr3_aa: CASTGPSGANVLTF
j_call: TRBJ2-1; v_call: TRBV4-1; d_call: TRBD1; clone_size: NA; cdr3_nt: TGCGCCAGCGAGAGGGGACAGGGACTCAATGAGCAGTTCTTC; cdr3_aa: CASERGQGLNEQFF
j_call: TRBJ2-2; v_call: TRBV11-3; d_call: TRBD2; clone_size: NA; cdr3_nt: TGTGCCAGCGGGGGGGAAAACACCGGGGAGCTGTTTTTT; cdr3_aa: CASGGENTGELFF
j_call: TRBJ2-3; v_call: TRBV27; d_call: TRBD2; clone_size: few; cdr3_nt: TGTGCCAGCGGGGGTCGACCGGGACTAGCGTGGTTCGATACGCAGTATTTT; cdr3_aa: CASGGRPGLAWFDTQYF
j_call: TRBJ2-3; v_call: TRBV7-6; d_call: NA; clone_size: NA; cdr3_nt: TGTGCCAGCAGCTTTCAAGTTCGCCTGTCTACAGATACGCAGTATTTT; cdr3_aa: CASSFQVRLSTDTQYF
j_call: TRBJ1-6; v_call: TRBV5-1; d_call: NA; clone_size: NA; cdr3_nt: TGCGCCAGCAGCTTCGACAGGAGTAATTCACCCCTCCACTTT; cdr3_aa: CASSFDRSNSPLHF
j_call: TRBJ1-3; v_call: TRBV7-2; d_call: TRBD1; clone_size: NA; cdr3_nt: TGTGCCAGCAGCTCCGGACAGGGTGGTTACACCATATATTTT; cdr3_aa: CASSSGQGGYTIYF
j_call: TRBJ2-4; v_call: TRBV7-6; d_call: TRBD1; clone_size: many; cdr3_nt: TGTGCCAGCAGCTTAGCCCCGGGGGACAGGGGGTTCAAAAACATTCAGTACTTC; cdr3_aa: CASSLAPGDRGFKNIQYF
j_call: TRBJ2-2; v_call: TRBV19; d_call: TRBD1; clone_size: few; cdr3_nt: TGTGCCATTGACAGGGGGCGCACCGGGGAGCTGTTTTTT; cdr3_aa: CAIDRGRTGELFF
j_call: TRBJ1-2; v_call: TRBV10-3; d_call: TRBD1; clone_size: NA; cdr3_nt: TGTGCCATCAGTGAGGACAGGGGGCGCTTATATGGCTACACCTTC; cdr3_aa: CAISEDRGRLYGYTF
j_call: TRBJ1-3; v_call: TRBV12-3/TRBV12-4; d_call: NA; clone_size: few; cdr3_nt: TGTGCCAGCAGTTTAGCGTCCCGGGACTGGCTTGACACCATATATTTT; cdr3_aa: CASSLASRDWLDTIYF
j_call: TRBJ2-7; v_call: TRBV7-9; d_call: TRBD2; clone_size: few; cdr3_nt: TGTGCCAGCAGCTGGGGACTAGCGGGGCTCTCCTACGAGCAGTACTTC; cdr3_aa: CASSWGLAGLSYEQYF
j_call: TRBJ2-4; v_call: TRBV20-1; d_call: TRBD2; clone_size: NA; cdr3_nt: TGCAGTGCTAGAGAGGGACTAGCGACTTGGGGAGCCAAAAACATTCAGTACTTC; cdr3_aa: CSAREGLATWGAKNIQYF
j_call: TRBJ2-2; v_call: TRBV7-9; d_call: TRBD1; clone_size: few; cdr3_nt: TGTGCCAGCAGCCACAGGGGGCGAGTCCCCGGGGAGCTGTTTTTT; cdr3_aa: CASSHRGRVPGELFF
j_call: TRBJ2-3; v_call: TRBV7-6; d_call: TRBD2; clone_size: many; cdr3_nt: TGTGCCAGCAGCCCGGGGACTAGCGGGGGCGCGGATACGCAGTATTTT; cdr3_aa: CASSPGTSGGADTQYF
j_call: TRBJ1-1; v_call: TRBV28; d_call: NA; clone_size: NA; cdr3_nt: TGTGCCAGCAGTCCGGTGGGGTTGAACACTGAAGCTTTCTTT; cdr3_aa: CASSPVGLNTEAFF
j_call: TRBJ1-1; v_call: TRBV12-3/TRBV12-4; d_call: NA; clone_size: few; cdr3_nt: TGTGCCAGCAGTACGGGGTTAAACACGAAGAAGGCTTTCTTT; cdr3_aa: CASSTGLNTKKAFF
j_call: TRBJ1-3; v_call: TRBV6-2/TRBV6-3; d_call: NA; clone_size: NA; cdr3_nt: TGTGCCAGCAGTCCGGACGGACTCTCTGGAAACACCATATATTTT; cdr3_aa: CASSPDGLSGNTIYF
j_call: TRBJ2-3; v_call: TRBV6-2/TRBV6-3; d_call: NA; clone_size: NA; cdr3_nt: TGTGCCAGCTATGGTATGTCTGGCGCAGATACGCAGTATTTT; cdr3_aa: CASYGMSGADTQYF
j_call: TRBJ2-3; v_call: TRBV11-2; d_call: NA; clone_size: many; cdr3_nt: TGTGCCAGCAGCCCTCAGAGTGATAGCGGAAAGACAGATACGCAGTATTTT; cdr3_aa: CASSPQSDSGKTDTQYF
j_call: TRBJ1-1; v_call: TRBV6-1; d_call: TRBD1; clone_size: NA; cdr3_nt: TGTGCCAGCATCCAACAGGGGGCTTTGGGCACTGAAGCTTTCTTT; cdr3_aa: CASIQQGALGTEAFF
j_call: TRBJ1-1; v_call: TRBV27; d_call: NA; clone_size: few; cdr3_nt: TGTGCCAGCAGTTCAGACAGTAGGGACACTGAAGCTTTCTTT; cdr3_aa: CASSSDSRDTEAFF
j_call: TRBJ2-2; v_call: TRBV7-3; d_call: NA; clone_size: NA; cdr3_nt: TGTGCCAGCAGCCCGGGGACTTCCGTTGGGGAGCTGTTTTTT; cdr3_aa: CASSPGTSVGELFF
j_call: TRBJ2-1; v_call: TRBV6-6; d_call: NA; clone_size: NA; cdr3_nt: TGTGCCAGCAGTTACTACCACAGGGAACCCTACAATGAGCAGTTCTTC; cdr3_aa: CASSYYHREPYNEQFF
j_call: TRBJ2-5; v_call: TRBV6-2/TRBV6-3; d_call: NA; clone_size: NA; cdr3_nt: TGTGCCAGCAGGCGGAGAAGCCGTGAGACCCAGCACTTC; cdr3_aa: CASRRRSRETQHF
j_call: TRBJ2-1; v_call: TRBV6-1; d_call: TRBD2; clone_size: NA; cdr3_nt: TGTGCCCGCAGTGAAGCGCGGGGGGGCCCCTACAATGAGCAGTTCTTC; cdr3_aa: CARSEARGGPYNEQFF
j_call: TRBJ2-3; v_call: TRBV7-6; d_call: TRBD2; clone_size: NA; cdr3_nt: TGTGCCAGCAGCCCAGCGGGGGAGCTTCCGCAGTATTTT; cdr3_aa: CASSPAGELPQYF
j_call: TRBJ2-3; v_call: TRBV9; d_call: TRBD2; clone_size: NA; cdr3_nt: TGTGCCAGCAGCGTAGAACTAGCGGGGACTTCAGATACGCAGTATTTT; cdr3_aa: CASSVELAGTSDTQYF
j_call: TRBJ1-2; v_call: TRBV6-1; d_call: NA; clone_size: many; cdr3_nt: TGTGCCAGCAGTGAAACCCAAGGGGAAAACTATGGCTACACCTTC; cdr3_aa: CASSETQGENYGYTF
j_call: TRBJ2-2; v_call: TRBV7-8; d_call: NA; clone_size: many; cdr3_nt: TGTGCCAGCAGCTTAGCTTGGGGGCCCACCGGGGAGCTGTTTTTT; cdr3_aa: CASSLAWGPTGELFF
j_call: TRBJ1-4; v_call: TRBV12-3/TRBV12-4; d_call: NA; clone_size: NA; cdr3_nt: TGTGCCAGCAGTTTACTCCCACTTGCAACTAATGAAAAACTGTTTTTT; cdr3_aa: CASSLLPLATNEKLFF
j_call: TRBJ2-7; v_call: TRBV2; d_call: NA; clone_size: NA; cdr3_nt: TGTGCCAACAGTGCAGCTGTGACTTACTTC; cdr3_aa: CANSAAVTYF
j_call: TRBJ2-3; v_call: TRBV12-3/TRBV12-4; d_call: NA; clone_size: few; cdr3_nt: TGTGCCAGCAGCTTCCCTCCGGGAGACCCTACGCAGTATTTT; cdr3_aa: CASSFPPGDPTQYF
j_call: TRBJ2-1; v_call: TRBV12-3/TRBV12-4; d_call: TRBD2; clone_size: few; cdr3_nt: TGTGCCAGCAGTTTTTTCGGCGGGGGGACCAAACAAAGCTCCTACAATGAGCAGTTCTTC; cdr3_aa: CASSFFGGGTKQSSYNEQFF
j_call: TRBJ2-3; v_call: TRBV6-1; d_call: TRBD2; clone_size: few; cdr3_nt: TGTGCCAGCAGTGGAGGGACTAGCATTTTCACAGATACGCAGTATTTT; cdr3_aa: CASSGGTSIFTDTQYF
j_call: TRBJ1-1; v_call: TRBV19; d_call: NA; clone_size: NA; cdr3_nt: TGTGCCAGTATTAAGACGGGTTCGGCAAACACTGAAGCTTTCTTT; cdr3_aa: CASIKTGSANTEAFF
j_call: TRBJ1-4; v_call: TRBV9; d_call: NA; clone_size: NA; cdr3_nt: TGTGCCAGCAGCACCCCCGGAGGTGAGGGGCGTGAAAAACTGTTTTTT; cdr3_aa: CASSTPGGEGREKLFF
j_call: TRBJ2-3; v_call: TRBV25-1; d_call: TRBD2; clone_size: few; cdr3_nt: TGTGCCAGCAGTGACCTGACCTTAGCGGGGGGCACAGATACGCAGTATTTT; cdr3_aa: CASSDLTLAGGTDTQYF
j_call: TRBJ1-4; v_call: TRBV10-3; d_call: NA; clone_size: NA; cdr3_nt: TGTGCCATCAGAACGGCGGACCCTAATGAAAAACTGTTTTTT; cdr3_aa: CAIRTADPNEKLFF
j_call: TRBJ2-3; v_call: TRBV20-1; d_call: NA; clone_size: NA; cdr3_nt: TGCAGTGCTAGTGAGCTAGCCCAAGAGTATTTT; cdr3_aa: CSASELAQEYF
j_call: TRBJ2-5; v_call: TRBV6-6; d_call: TRBD1; clone_size: NA; cdr3_nt: TGTGCCAGCAGTCAACGACCTCAACAGGGGACGGGGGAGACCCAGTACTTC; cdr3_aa: CASSQRPQQGTGETQYF
j_call: TRBJ2-2; v_call: TRBV19; d_call: NA; clone_size: few; cdr3_nt: TGTGCCAGTAGTATAGCCCCAACCACCGGGGAGCTGTTTTTT; cdr3_aa: CASSIAPTTGELFF
j_call: TRBJ2-5; v_call: TRBV5-6; d_call: NA; clone_size: many; cdr3_nt: TGTGCCAGCAGCTTGGCGCAGGTGCAAGTAGCCCAGTACTTC; cdr3_aa: CASSLAQVQVAQYF
j_call: TRBJ1-2; v_call: TRBV11-2; d_call: NA; clone_size: NA; cdr3_nt: TGTGCCAGCAGCTTAGTCCCACCGGGTCAGACCATCTATGGCTACACCTTC; cdr3_aa: CASSLVPPGQTIYGYTF
j_call: TRBJ2-1; v_call: TRBV7-2; d_call: NA; clone_size: many; cdr3_nt: TGTGCCAGCAGCTTATCGTGGCAGGGGATAGATGAGCAGTTCTTC; cdr3_aa: CASSLSWQGIDEQFF
j_call: TRBJ1-1; v_call: TRBV28; d_call: TRBD1; clone_size: NA; cdr3_nt: TGTGCCAGCAGTTCCCTCGGACAGGGATGGACTGAAGCTTTCTTT; cdr3_aa: CASSSLGQGWTEAFF
j_call: TRBJ1-1; v_call: TRBV6-2/TRBV6-3; d_call: NA; clone_size: few; cdr3_nt: TGTGCCAGCAGTTACAGCTGGGAAGTAATGAACACTGAAGCTTTCTTT; cdr3_aa: CASSYSWEVMNTEAFF